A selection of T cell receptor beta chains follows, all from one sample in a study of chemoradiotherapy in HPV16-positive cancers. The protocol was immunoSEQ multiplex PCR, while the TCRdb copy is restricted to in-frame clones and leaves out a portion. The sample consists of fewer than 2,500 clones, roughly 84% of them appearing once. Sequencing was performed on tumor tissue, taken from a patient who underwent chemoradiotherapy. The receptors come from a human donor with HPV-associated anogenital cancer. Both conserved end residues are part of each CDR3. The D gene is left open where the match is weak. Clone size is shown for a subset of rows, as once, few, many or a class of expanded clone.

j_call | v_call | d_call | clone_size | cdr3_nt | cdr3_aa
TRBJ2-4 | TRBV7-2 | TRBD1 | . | TGTGCCAGCAGCTTAGGGACAGGAAACATTCAGTACTTC | CASSLGTGNIQYF
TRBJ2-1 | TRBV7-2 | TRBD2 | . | TGTGCCAGCAGCTTAGCGTTGTTTTTTTCGGCGGGGGGGGCAAGAAATGAGCAGTTCTTC | CASSLALFFSAGGARNEQFF
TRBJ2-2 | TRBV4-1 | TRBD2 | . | TGCGCCAGCAGCCAAGATGGGGCTAGCGGGAGTTATGACGGGGAGCTGTTTTTT | CASSQDGASGSYDGELFF
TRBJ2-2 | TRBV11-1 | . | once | TGTGCCAGCAGTCCCGATAAGCGGACCGGGGAGCTGTTTTTT | CASSPDKRTGELFF
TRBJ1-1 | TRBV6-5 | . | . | TGTGCCAGCAGCAGAAAGGTGAACACTGAAGCTTTCTTT | CASSRKVNTEAFF
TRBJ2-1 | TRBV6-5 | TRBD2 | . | TGTGCCATTTCTAGCGGGAAGGGGGAGCAGTTCTTC | CAISSGKGEQFF
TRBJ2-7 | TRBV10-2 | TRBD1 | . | TGCGCCAGCAGGGGGACAGGCGTTTCCTCCTACGAGCAGTACTTC | CASRGTGVSSYEQYF
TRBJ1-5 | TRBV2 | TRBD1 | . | TGTGCCAGCAGTGAACAGGGACAGGGCAATCAGCCCCAGCATTTT | CASSEQGQGNQPQHF
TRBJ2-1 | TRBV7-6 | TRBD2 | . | TGTGCCAGCAGCTTAGCGGGGACTAGCGGGGGGGCCGGGTCCTACAATGAGCAGTTCTTC | CASSLAGTSGGAGSYNEQFF
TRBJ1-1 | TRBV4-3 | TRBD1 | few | TGCGCCAGCAGCCGCGTCCAGGGGGAAGGAACTGAAGCTTTCTTT | CASSRVQGEGTEAFF
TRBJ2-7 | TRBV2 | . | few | TGTGCCAGCAGTGTGGTCAGGGCCTCCTACGAGCAGTACTTC | CASSVVRASYEQYF
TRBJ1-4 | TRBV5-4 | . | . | TGTGCCAGCAGCTTAGGGACACGTGGTGAAAAACTGTTTTTT | CASSLGTRGEKLFF
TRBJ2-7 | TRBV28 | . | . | TGTGCCAGCAGTTTACGGGGTTTGACCTACGAGCAGTACTTC | CASSLRGLTYEQYF
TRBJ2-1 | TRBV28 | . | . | TGTGCCAGCAGTTCCCCGGGATCCCGCGACTTCAATGAGCAGTTCTTC | CASSSPGSRDFNEQFF
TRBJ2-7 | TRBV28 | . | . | TGTGCCAGCAGTTTAGCCGGGACACCACCCTACGAGCAGTACTTC | CASSLAGTPPYEQYF
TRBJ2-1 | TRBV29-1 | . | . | TGCAGCGTGGGGGGTTATGAGCAGTTCTTC | CSVGGYEQFF
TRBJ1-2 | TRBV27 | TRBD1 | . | TGTGCCAGCAGTACGTCAGCCGGGACAGGGGGTGTTCTCTATGGCTACACCTTC | CASSTSAGTGGVLYGYTF
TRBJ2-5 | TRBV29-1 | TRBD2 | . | TGCAGCGTTGGACTAGCGGGGGGACAAGAGACCCAGTACTTC | CSVGLAGGQETQYF
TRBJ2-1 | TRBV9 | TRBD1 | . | TGTGCCAGCAGCGTGGGGGACAGGGGGTACAATGAGCAGTTCTTC | CASSVGDRGYNEQFF
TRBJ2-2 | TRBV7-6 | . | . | TGTGCCAGCGCCTACGGGGCATACCGGAACACCGGGGAGCTGTTTTTT | CASAYGAYRNTGELFF
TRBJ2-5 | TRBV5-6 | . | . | TGTGCCAGCAGCTTGGGGCAGCAAGAGACCCAGTACTTC | CASSLGQQETQYF
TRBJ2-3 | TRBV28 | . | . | TGTGCCAGCAGGATTGGGTCCGGGGACACAGATACGCAGTATTTT | CASRIGSGDTDTQYF
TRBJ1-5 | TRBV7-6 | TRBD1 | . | TGTGCCAGCAGCCTACAGGGGGCTCAGCCCCAGCATTTT | CASSLQGAQPQHF
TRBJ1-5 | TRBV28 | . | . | TGTGCCAGCAGTTCTCCGAGCACGGGGGGCCAGCCCCAGCATTTT | CASSSPSTGGQPQHF
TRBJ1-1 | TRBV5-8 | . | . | TGTGCCAGCAGCGGAATGGGGGGGGCTTTCACTGAAGCTTTCTTT | CASSGMGGAFTEAFF
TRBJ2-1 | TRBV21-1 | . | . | TGTGCCAGCAGCAAAGGGTGGGGATCTAGCGGGAGCCAATCCTACAATGAGCAGTTCTTC | CASSKGWGSSGSQSYNEQFF
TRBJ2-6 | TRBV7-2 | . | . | TGTGCCAGCAGCGTATCTCGACAAAGTCGGGCCAACGTCCTGACTTTC | CASSVSRQSRANVLTF
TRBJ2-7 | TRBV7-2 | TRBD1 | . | TGTGCCAGCAGCTGGGCGGGACAGGGGACCTACGAGCAGTACTTC | CASSWAGQGTYEQYF
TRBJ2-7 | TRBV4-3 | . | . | TGCGCCAGCAGCCGGGGGTTGGAAAACGAGCAGTACTTC | CASSRGLENEQYF
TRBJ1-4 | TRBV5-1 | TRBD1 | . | TGCGCCAGCAGCTCCGGACAGGGGAATGAAAAACTGTTTTTT | CASSSGQGNEKLFF
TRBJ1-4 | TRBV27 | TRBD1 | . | TGTGCCAGCAGTTACGACAGGGCTGGTGAAAAACTGTTTTTT | CASSYDRAGEKLFF
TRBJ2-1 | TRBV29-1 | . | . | TGCAGCGGTGGGGACGCTTCCTACAATGAGCAGTTCTTC | CSGGDASYNEQFF
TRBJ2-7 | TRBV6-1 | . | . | TGTGCCAGCAAGGGTGAAGGTTTGAGCTCCTACGAGCAGTACTTC | CASKGEGLSSYEQYF
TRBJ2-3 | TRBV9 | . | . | TGTGCCAGCAGCGTATGGGACGGCACAGATACGCAGTATTTT | CASSVWDGTDTQYF
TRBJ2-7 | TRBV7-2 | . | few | TGTGCCAGCAGCCCCCCCGGCCGCGGAACATACGAGCAGTACTTC | CASSPPGRGTYEQYF
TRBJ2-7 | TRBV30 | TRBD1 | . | TGTGCCTGGGCCAGGGGGCTCTCCTACGAGCAGTACTTC | CAWARGLSYEQYF
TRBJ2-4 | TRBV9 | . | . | TGTGCCAGCAGCGTAGCCAGCTCCAAAAACATTCAGTACTTC | CASSVASSKNIQYF
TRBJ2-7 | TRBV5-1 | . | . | TGCGCCAGCAGCTCCTTGTCTATCCCGGCCCTGCAGTACTTC | CASSSLSIPALQYF
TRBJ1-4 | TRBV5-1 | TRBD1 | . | TGCGCCAGCAGCATCGGACAGGGCGCAACTAATGAAAAACTGTTTTTT | CASSIGQGATNEKLFF
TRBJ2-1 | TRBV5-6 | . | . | TGTGCCAGCAGCAAGCCCGGGCAGGCGAGCTCCTACAATGAGCAGTTCTTC | CASSKPGQASSYNEQFF
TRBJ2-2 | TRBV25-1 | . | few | TGTGCCAGCAGTGTTCTGGGCACCGGGGAGCTGTTTTTT | CASSVLGTGELFF
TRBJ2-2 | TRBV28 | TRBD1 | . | TGTGCCAGCACTCCGGGACAGGGCCACACCGGGGAGCTGTTTTTT | CASTPGQGHTGELFF
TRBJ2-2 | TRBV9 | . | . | TGTGCCAGCAGCGTAGCTCTAGGGGTCACCGGGGAGCTGTTTTTT | CASSVALGVTGELFF
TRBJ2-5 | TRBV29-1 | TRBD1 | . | TGCAGTGCCCGAGCCGGGACAGAAGAGACCCAGTACTTC | CSARAGTEETQYF
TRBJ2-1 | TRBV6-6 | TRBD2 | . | TGTGCCAGCGGGGAGGGCTACAATGAGCAGTTCTTC | CASGEGYNEQFF
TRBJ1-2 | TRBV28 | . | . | TGTGCCAGCAGTTTACTGCGGACAGCCGATGGCTACACCTTC | CASSLLRTADGYTF
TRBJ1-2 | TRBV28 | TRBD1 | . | TGTGCCAGCAGTCAACCCTGGACAGGCATGGACTATGGCTACACCTTC | CASSQPWTGMDYGYTF
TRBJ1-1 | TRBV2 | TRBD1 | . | TGTGCCAGCAGTGTTCAGGGGGATTCGAACACTGAAGCTTTCTTT | CASSVQGDSNTEAFF